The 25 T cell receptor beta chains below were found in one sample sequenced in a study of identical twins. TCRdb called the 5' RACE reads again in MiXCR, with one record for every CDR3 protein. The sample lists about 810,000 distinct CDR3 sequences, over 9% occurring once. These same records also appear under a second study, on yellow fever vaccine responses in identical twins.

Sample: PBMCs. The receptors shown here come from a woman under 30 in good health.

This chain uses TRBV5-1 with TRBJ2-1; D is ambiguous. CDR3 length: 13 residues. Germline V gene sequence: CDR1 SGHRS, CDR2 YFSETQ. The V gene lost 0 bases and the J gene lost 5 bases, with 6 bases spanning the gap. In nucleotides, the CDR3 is TGCGCCAGCAGCTTGGAGGCAGACAATGAGCAGTTCTTC. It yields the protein CASSLEADNEQFF.

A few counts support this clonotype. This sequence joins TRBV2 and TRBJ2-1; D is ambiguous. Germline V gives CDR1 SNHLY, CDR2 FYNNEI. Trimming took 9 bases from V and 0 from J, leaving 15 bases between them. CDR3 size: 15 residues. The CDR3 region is CASGEVGSSYNEQFF. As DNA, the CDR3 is TGTGCCAGTGGAGAGGTGGGAAGCTCCTACAATGAGCAGTTCTTC.

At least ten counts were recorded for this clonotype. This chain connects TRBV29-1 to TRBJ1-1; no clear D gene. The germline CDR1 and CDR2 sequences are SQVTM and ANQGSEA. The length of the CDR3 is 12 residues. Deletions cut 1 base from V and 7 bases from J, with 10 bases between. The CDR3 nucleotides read TGCAGCGTTGAAGCGAACAGATTTGAAGCTTTCTTT. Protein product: CSVEANRFEAFF.

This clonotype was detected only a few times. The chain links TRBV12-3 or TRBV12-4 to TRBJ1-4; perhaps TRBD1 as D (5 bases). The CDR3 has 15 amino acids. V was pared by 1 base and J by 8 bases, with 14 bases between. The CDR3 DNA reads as TGTGCCAGCAGTTTAGAATTGGGGGTACGGGAAAAACTGTTTTTT. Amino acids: CASSLELGVREKLFF.

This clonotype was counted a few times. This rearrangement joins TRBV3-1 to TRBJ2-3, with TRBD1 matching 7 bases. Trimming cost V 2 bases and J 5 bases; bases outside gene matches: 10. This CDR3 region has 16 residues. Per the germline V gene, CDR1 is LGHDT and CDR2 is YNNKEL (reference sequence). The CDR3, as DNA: TGTGCCAGCAGCCAACCAAAGACAGGGTCCGGAGATACGCAGTATTTT. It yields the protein CASSQPKTGSGDTQYF.

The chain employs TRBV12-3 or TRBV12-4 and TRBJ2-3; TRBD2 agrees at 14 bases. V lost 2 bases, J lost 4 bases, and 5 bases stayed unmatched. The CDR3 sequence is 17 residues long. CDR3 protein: CASSLMGLAGAADTQYF. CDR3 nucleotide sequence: TGTGCCAGCAGTTTAATGGGACTAGCGGGAGCGGCAGATACGCAGTATTTT.

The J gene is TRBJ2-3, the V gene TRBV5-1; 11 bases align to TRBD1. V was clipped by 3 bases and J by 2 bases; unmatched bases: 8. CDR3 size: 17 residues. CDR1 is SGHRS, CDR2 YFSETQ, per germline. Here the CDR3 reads CASSSRTGGATTDTQYF. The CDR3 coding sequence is TGCGCCAGCAGCTCACGGACAGGGGGCGCGACCACAGATACGCAGTATTTT.

DNA for the CDR3: TGTGCCAGCAGCGTAGATCAGGTAGGGGAGCAGTACTTC. It codes for CASSVDQVGEQYF. This chain links TRBV9 with TRBJ2-7; D unclear. The CDR3 spans 13 residues. V was trimmed by 0 bases and J by 7 bases, leaving 11 bases between them. Germline V CDR1 and CDR2: SGDLS, YYNGEE.

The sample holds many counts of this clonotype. DNA for the CDR3: TGCAGCGTCGAATTAAGACTAGCGAAGACCCAGTACTTC. Protein: CSVELRLAKTQYF. V usage is TRBV29-1 and J usage is TRBJ2-5, with 8 bases matching TRBD2. After removal of 6 bases from V and 6 bases from J, the junction contained 9 bases not matched to a gene. The CDR3 runs 13 residues. Germline CDR1 is SQVTM and CDR2 is ANQGSEA.

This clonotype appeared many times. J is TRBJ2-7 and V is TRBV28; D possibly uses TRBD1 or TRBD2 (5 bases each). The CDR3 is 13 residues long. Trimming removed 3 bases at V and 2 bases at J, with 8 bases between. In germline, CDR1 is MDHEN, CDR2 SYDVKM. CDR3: CASSFEGPYEQYF. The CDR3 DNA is TGTGCCAGCAGTTTTGAGGGACCCTACGAGCAGTACTTC.

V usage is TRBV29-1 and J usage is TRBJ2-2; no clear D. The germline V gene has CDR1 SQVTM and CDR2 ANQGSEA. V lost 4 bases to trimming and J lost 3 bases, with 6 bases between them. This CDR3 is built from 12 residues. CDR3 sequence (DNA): TGCAGCGTTGGGACGGACACCGGGGAGCTGTTTTTT. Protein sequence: CSVGTDTGELFF.

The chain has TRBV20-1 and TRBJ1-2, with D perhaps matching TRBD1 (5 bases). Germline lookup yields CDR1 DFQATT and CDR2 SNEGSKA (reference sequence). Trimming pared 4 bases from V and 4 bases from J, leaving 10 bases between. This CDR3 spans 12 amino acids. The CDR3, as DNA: TGCAGTGCTATCGAGACAGCCTATGGCTACACCTTC. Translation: CSAIETAYGYTF.

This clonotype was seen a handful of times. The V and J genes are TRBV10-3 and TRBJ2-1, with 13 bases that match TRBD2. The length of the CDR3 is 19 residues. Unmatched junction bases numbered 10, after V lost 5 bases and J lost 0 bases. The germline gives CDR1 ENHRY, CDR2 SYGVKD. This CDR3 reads CAISPTGTSGTSSYNEQFF. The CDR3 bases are TGTGCCATCAGTCCTACCGGGACTAGCGGGACGAGCTCCTACAATGAGCAGTTCTTC.

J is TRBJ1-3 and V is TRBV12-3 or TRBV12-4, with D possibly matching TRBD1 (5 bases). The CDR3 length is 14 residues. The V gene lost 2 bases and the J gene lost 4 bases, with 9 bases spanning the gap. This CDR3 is CASSLRGRGNTIYF. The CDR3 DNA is TGTGCCAGCAGTTTAAGGGGTCGCGGAAACACCATATATTTT.

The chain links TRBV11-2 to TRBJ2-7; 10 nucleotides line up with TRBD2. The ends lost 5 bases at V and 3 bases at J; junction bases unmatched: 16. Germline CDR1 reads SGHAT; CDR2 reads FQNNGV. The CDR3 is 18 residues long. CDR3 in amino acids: CASSPSNRGLAKLYEQYV. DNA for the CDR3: TGTGCCAGCAGCCCAAGTAACCGGGGACTAGCGAAGCTCTACGAGCAGTACGTC.

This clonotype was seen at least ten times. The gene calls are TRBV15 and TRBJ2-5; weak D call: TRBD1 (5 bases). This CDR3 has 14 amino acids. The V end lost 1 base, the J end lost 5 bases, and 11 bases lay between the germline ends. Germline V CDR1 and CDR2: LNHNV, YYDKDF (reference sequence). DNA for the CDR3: TGTGCCACCAGCAGAGCGGACATTATCGAGACCCAGTACTTC. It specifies CATSRADIIETQYF.

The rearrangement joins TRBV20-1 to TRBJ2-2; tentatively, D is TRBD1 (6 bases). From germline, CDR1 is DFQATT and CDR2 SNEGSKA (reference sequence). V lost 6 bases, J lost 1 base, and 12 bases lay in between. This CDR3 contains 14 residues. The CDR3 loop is CSAADRKNTGELFF. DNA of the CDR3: TGCAGTGCAGCGGACAGAAAGAACACCGGGGAGCTGTTTTTT.

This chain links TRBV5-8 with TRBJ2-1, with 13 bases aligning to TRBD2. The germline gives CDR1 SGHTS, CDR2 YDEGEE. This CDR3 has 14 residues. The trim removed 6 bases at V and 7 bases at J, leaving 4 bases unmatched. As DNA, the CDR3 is TGTGCCAGCACCGTGGGACTAGCGGGAAATGAGCAGTTCTTC. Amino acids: CASTVGLAGNEQFF.

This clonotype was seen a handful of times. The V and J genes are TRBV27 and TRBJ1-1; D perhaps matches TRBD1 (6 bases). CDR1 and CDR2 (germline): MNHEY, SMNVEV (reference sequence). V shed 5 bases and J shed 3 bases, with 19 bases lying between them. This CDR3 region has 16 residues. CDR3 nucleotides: TGTGCCAGCAGTGACATTAGGACAGAACCCGACACTGAAGCTTTCTTT. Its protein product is CASSDIRTEPDTEAFF.

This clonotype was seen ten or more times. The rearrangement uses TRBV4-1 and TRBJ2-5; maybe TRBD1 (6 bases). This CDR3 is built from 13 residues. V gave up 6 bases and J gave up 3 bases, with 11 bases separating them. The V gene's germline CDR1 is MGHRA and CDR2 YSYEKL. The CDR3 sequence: CASSRSGEETQYF. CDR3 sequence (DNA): TGCGCCAGCAGTCGATCAGGGGAAGAGACCCAGTACTTC.

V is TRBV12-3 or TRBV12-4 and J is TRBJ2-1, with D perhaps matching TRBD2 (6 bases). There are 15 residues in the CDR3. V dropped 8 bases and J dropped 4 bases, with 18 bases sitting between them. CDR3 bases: TGTGCCAGCGGGAGACTAGGATCGGGTTACAATGAGCAGTTCTTC. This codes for CASGRLGSGYNEQFF.

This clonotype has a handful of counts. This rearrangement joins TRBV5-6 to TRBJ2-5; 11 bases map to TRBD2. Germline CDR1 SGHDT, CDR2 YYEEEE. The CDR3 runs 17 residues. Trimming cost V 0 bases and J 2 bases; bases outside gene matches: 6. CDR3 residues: CASSLVPSGGKQETQYF. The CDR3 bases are TGTGCCAGCAGCTTGGTACCTAGCGGGGGGAAACAAGAGACCCAGTACTTC.

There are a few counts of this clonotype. The CDR3 DNA is TGCGCCAGCATTGGGACAGATAAAACAGATACGCAGTATTTT. The encoded protein is CASIGTDKTDTQYF. V is TRBV10-2 and J is TRBJ2-3; 7 nucleotides agree with TRBD1. This CDR3 spans 14 amino acids. V was pared by 7 bases and J by 3 bases, with 7 bases of the junction left unmatched. Germline V gene sequence: CDR1 WSHSY, CDR2 SAAADI.

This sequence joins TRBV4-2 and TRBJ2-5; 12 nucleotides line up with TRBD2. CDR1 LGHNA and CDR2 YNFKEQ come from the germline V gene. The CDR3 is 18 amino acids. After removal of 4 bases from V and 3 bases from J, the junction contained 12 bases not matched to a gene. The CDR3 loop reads CASSPAPGLAGSKETQYF. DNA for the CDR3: TGTGCCAGCAGCCCAGCCCCCGGACTAGCGGGGTCAAAAGAGACCCAGTACTTC.

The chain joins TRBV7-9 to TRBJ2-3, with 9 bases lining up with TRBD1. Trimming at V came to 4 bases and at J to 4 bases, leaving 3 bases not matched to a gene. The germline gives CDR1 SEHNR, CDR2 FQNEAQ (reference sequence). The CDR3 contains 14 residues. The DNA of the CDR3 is TGTGCCAGCAGCTGGGACAGGGAGGCAGATACGCAGTATTTT. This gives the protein CASSWDREADTQYF.